The present T cell receptor (beta chain) was sequenced within a study of control samples from healthy donors and cancer patients. The CDR3 spans 14 residues. Germline assignment: CDR1 SGHAT and CDR2 FQNNGV. V trimming: 5 bases; J trimming: 8 bases; junction bases outside the gene matches: 10. Assay used: immunoSEQ multiplex PCR; TCRdb lists only in-frame clones, some missing. The repertoire table contains about 190,000 clones. The J gene is TRBJ1-1, the V gene TRBV11-2; 8 bases map to TRBD1. The sequenced sample consisted of blood. The receptor comes from a young woman in good health. As DNA, the CDR3 is TGTGCCAGCAGCCTGGGGACAGGAGATAGGGAAGCTTTCTTT. Translation gives CASSLGTGDREAFF.